This T cell receptor (beta chain) was found in a study of human T cells and chemical hapten exposure. Time point described: patch test 3, about 24 weeks after DPC sensitization. The treatment is: therapeutic diphenylcyclopropenone sensitization with weekly scalp DPC. CDR1 and CDR2 (germline): SGHTA, FQGNSA. This CDR3 contains 14 residues. With 0 bases removed from V and 5 bases from J, the gap between germline ends came to 10 bases. MiXCR was run by TCRdb on the RACE reads, yielding one entry per CDR3 protein. The table lists approximately 86,000 distinct CDR3 sequences, under 13% of them singletons. Sequenced here: whole blood, sampled in connection with sensitization to the hapten diphenylcyclopropenone (DPC). The chain uses TRBV7-2 and TRBJ1-1; D is unclear. The receptor comes from a woman aged 25 to 39 with alopecia areata. Some clones in this sample may be carry-over from other donors' samples. The CDR3 spells CASSLAGLGTEAFF. For the CDR3, the DNA is TGTGCCAGCAGCTTAGCAGGGCTCGGAACTGAAGCTTTCTTT.